This T cell receptor beta chain was captured by sequencing in a study of graft-versus-host responses after intestinal transplantation. Study in general: Multivisceral, liver-intestinal, or isolated intestinal grafts went to recipients. Anti-thymocyte globulin induction was given to all recipients, followed by tacrolimus and steroids for 2 to 3 years.

Libraries were prepared by immunoSEQ multiplex PCR; TCRdb keeps only in-frame clonotypes and omits some of them. The sample has tens of thousands of clones; 80% to 95% are singletons. Study results and caveats: Recipient-marrow GvH clones were detected, some having first appeared in ileum or blood. High graft-versus-host to host-versus-graft clonal ratios were seen in allografts of patients with graft-donor T cell macrochimerism.

Per the germline V gene, CDR1 is SNHLY and CDR2 is FYNNEI. This CDR3 is 14 amino acids long. V lost 5 bases to trimming and J lost 3 bases; unmatched junction nucleotides: 4. In this sample, this clone turned up once. What it binds is not known. The input for sequencing was unstimulated CD8+ T cells sorted from spleen or lymph node cells, taken before intestinal transplant. This rearrangement joins TRBV2 to TRBJ2-7, with 10 bases identical to TRBD2. The receptor was derived from a human donor who received an intestinal transplant. CDR3 sequence reads: CASSKTSGNYEQYF. The CDR3 DNA follows: TGTGCCAGCAGTAAAACTAGCGGGAACTACGAGCAGTACTTC.